The clone carrying this T cell receptor (beta chain) was observed a handful of times. The antigen is unknown. CDR3 length equals 17 residues. Trimming took 5 bases from V and 5 from J, leaving 24 bases between them. Germline V gives CDR1 SEHNR, CDR2 FQNEAQ (reference sequence). TCRdb passed the reads through MiXCR, listing each CDR3 protein once. Among approximately 150,000 distinct CDR3 sequences, under 8.5% were seen once, and the ten largest hold roughly 18%. This specimen belongs to a study of T cell repertoires in cytomegalovirus infection. Study in general: From public TCR beta signatures came an indication of both CMV infection and matching HLA type.

Regarding the study as a whole: CMV carriers with the relevant HLA were identified by cumulative public TCR beta family frequency. HLA-C-restricted CMV clonotypes gave the most frequent clonotype in two of eight donors.

The chain recombines TRBV7-9 with TRBJ2-5; no firm D call. Sample: PBMCs. This clonotype originated in a human donor in good health (CMV status not recorded). Some clones in this sample may be carry-over from other donors' samples. CDR3 in amino acids: CASSPTTTWAGEETQYF. The CDR3 DNA reads TGTGCCAGCAGCCCAACGACCACTTGGGCAGGTGAGGAGACCCAGTACTTC.